This entry concerns a single T cell receptor beta chain. The antigen is undetermined. The CDR3 extends over 14 amino acids. The germline V and J ends were trimmed by 9 bases and 0 bases, with 12 bases remaining between them. The data originate from a study of T cell repertoires in cytomegalovirus infection. From the reads, TCRdb called clonotypes with MiXCR, one entry per CDR3 protein. Here the sample spans around 270,000 distinct CDR3 sequences, 8% to 9.5% being singletons. Study-wide results and caveats: Using cumulative public TCR beta family frequency, the authors identified those who carried CMV together with the relevant HLA. HLA-C-restricted CMV-specific TCR beta clonotypes prevailed in the ex vivo response.

The sample was PBMCs. The chain carries TRBV12-3 or TRBV12-4 and TRBJ2-1; tentative D call: TRBD1 (6 bases). The receptor was derived from a human donor in good health (CMV status not recorded). Some clones in this sample may be carry-over from other donors' samples. In DNA, the CDR3 is TGTGCCAGTAATGGACAGCCCTCCTACAATGAGCAGTTCTTC. Encoded protein: CASNGQPSYNEQFF.